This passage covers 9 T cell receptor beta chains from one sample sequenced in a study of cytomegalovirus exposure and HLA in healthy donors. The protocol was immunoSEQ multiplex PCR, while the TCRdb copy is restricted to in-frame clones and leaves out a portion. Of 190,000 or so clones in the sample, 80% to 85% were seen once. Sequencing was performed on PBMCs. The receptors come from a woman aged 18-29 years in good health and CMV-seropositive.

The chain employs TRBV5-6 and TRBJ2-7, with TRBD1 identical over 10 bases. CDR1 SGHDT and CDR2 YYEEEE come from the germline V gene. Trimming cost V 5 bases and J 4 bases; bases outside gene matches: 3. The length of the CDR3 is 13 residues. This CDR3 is CASRRQGAYEQYF. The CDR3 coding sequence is TGTGCCAGCAGAAGACAGGGGGCTTACGAGCAGTACTTC.

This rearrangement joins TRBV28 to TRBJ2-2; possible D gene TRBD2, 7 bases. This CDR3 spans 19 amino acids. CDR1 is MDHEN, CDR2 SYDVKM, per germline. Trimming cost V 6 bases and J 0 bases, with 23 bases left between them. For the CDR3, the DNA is TGTGCCAGCAGCCGTAGGGGGGGATTCAGGTTCACGAACACCGGGGAGCTGTTTTTT. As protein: CASSRRGGFRFTNTGELFF.

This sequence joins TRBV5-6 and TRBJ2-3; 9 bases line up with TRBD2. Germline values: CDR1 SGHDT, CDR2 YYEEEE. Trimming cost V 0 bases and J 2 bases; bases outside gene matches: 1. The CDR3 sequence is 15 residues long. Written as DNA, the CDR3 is TGTGCCAGCAGCTTGGGCGGGGGGGTCACAGATACGCAGTATTTT. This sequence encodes CASSLGGGVTDTQYF.

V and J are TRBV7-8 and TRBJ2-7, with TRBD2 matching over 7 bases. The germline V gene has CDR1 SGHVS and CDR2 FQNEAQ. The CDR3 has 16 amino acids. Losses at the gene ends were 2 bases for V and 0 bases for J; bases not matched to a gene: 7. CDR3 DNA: TGTGCCAGCAGCTTATTGATGGGGGGGAGCTCCTACGAGCAGTACTTC. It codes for CASSLLMGGSSYEQYF.

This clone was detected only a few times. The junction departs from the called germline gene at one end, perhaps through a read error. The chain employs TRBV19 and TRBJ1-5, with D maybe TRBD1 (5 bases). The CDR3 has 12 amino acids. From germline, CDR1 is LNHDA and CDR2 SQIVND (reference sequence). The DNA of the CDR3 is TGTGCCAGTAGTAAAGGACATCAGACCCAGCATTTT. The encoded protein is CASSKGHQTQHF.

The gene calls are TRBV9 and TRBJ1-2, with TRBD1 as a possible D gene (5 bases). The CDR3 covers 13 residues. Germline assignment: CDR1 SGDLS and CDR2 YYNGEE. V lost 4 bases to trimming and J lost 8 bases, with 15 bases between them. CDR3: CASSFIQGEGYTF. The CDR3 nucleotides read TGTGCCAGCAGCTTTATCCAGGGTGAGGGCTACACCTTC.

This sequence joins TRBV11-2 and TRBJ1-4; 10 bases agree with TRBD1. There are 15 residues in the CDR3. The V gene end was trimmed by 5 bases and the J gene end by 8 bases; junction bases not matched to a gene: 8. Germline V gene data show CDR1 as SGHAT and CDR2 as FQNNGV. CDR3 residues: CASSPTGGAGEKLFF. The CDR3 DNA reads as TGTGCCAGCAGCCCGACAGGGGGCGCGGGGGAAAAACTGTTTTTT.

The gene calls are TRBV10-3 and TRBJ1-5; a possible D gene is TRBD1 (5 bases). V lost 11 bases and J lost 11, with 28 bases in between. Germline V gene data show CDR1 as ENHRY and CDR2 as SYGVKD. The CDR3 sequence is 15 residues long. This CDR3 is CAYRVGDGTMLAQHF. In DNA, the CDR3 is TGTGCCTACAGAGTGGGGGACGGGACTATGTTGGCCCAGCATTTT.

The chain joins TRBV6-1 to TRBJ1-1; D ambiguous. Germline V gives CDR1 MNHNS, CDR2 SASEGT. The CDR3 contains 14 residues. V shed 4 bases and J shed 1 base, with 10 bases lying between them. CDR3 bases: TGTGCCAGCAGTGTAGGTTCGGGGAACACTGAAGCTTTCTTT. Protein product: CASSVGSGNTEAFF.